These 19 T cell receptor beta chains share one sample of origin, sequenced in a study of response to subunit inactivated influenza vaccine. Each CDR3 protein gets one entry after TCRdb re-called the RT-PCR reads with MiXCR. Here the sample spans approximately 700,000 distinct CDR3 sequences, around 14% being singletons. The sample consisted of PBMCs from blood, taken around two weeks before vaccination. These receptors were obtained from a man aged 50 to 60 who received an inactivated influenza vaccine.

The sample holds many counts of this clonotype. The chain recombines TRBV10-3 with TRBJ2-7; 7 nucleotides line up with TRBD2. The CDR3 sequence is 14 residues long. The germline gives CDR1 ENHRY, CDR2 SYGVKD. J gave up 0 bases and V 5 bases, and 4 bases lay outside the gene matches. CDR3 amino acids: CAISLGGSSYEQYF. CDR3 DNA: TGTGCCATCAGTCTGGGCGGGAGCTCCTACGAGCAGTACTTC.

This clonotype has only a few counts. The genes are TRBV29-1 and TRBJ2-1; TRBD2 matches at 10 bases. The CDR3 has 12 amino acids. Germline values: CDR1 SQVTM, CDR2 ANQGSEA. The V and J ends lost 3 bases and 12 bases, in that order; junction bases with no gene match: 5. The CDR3 DNA reads TGCAGCGTTGATGTTCTAGCGGGAGTGCAGTTCTTC. Amino acids: CSVDVLAGVQFF.

This clonotype was seen repeatedly, ten times or more. The rearrangement uses TRBV7-9 and TRBJ2-2; 10 bases map to TRBD2. The germline CDR1 and CDR2 sequences are SEHNR and FQNEAQ (reference sequence). The junction had 6 bases not matched to a gene; V was cut back by 4 bases and J by 1 base. The length of the CDR3 is 17 residues. The DNA of the CDR3 is TGTGCCAGCAGCTCAACCCTAGCGGGAGTGAACACCGGGGAGCTGTTTTTT. It codes for CASSSTLAGVNTGELFF.

In its sample, this clonotype was seen a few times. The rearrangement uses TRBV9 and TRBJ1-2; 7 bases are a match to TRBD1. Germline V CDR1 and CDR2: SGDLS, YYNGEE. Trimming at V came to 0 bases and at J to 0 bases, leaving 11 bases not matched to a gene. The length of the CDR3 is 18 residues. The CDR3 sequence is CASSVEGGDSLANYGYTF. As DNA, the CDR3 is TGTGCCAGCAGCGTAGAAGGCGGGGACAGCCTAGCTAACTATGGCTACACCTTC.

The chain links TRBV29-1 to TRBJ2-1; 8 bases fit TRBD2. Germline trimming cut 4 bases from V and 9 bases from J; bases unmatched to any gene: 14. Germline CDR1 reads SQVTM; CDR2 reads ANQGSEA. CDR3 length: 15 amino acids. The CDR3 bases are TGCAGCGTTGGATGGATCGGACGGGGGGGCGGTGAGCAGTTCTTC. Residues: CSVGWIGRGGGEQFF.

The chain links TRBV20-1 to TRBJ2-3; possibly TRBD2 for D (6 bases). The CDR3 extends over 15 amino acids. CDR1 DFQATT and CDR2 SNEGSKA come from the germline V gene (reference sequence). V shed 1 base and J shed 3 bases, with 14 bases lying between them. The CDR3 coding sequence is TGCAGTGCTAGAGCAGGGACTGGTATAACAGATACGCAGTATTTT. It specifies CSARAGTGITDTQYF.

The table lists this clonotype with a few counts. The V call is TRBV4-3, the J call TRBJ2-5; TRBD1 matches 7 bases. The CDR3 has 15 residues. Germline V gene lookup returns CDR1 LGHNA and CDR2 YSLEER. The J segment lost 8 bases and the V segment lost 0 bases, leaving 9 bases of the junction unmatched. CDR3 residues: CASSQEVNRGKTQYF. The DNA for the CDR3 is TGCGCCAGCAGCCAAGAAGTTAACAGGGGAAAAACCCAGTACTTC.

The rearrangement joins TRBV12-3 or TRBV12-4 to TRBJ2-7, with 9 bases fitting TRBD2. The CDR3 sequence is 14 residues long. Trimming took 6 bases from V and 9 from J; bases not matched to a gene: 12. Here the CDR3 DNA reads TGTGCCAGCAGCGCTAGCGGGACTCCGGGAGGGCAGTACTTC. It yields the protein CASSASGTPGGQYF.

The chain joins TRBV30 to TRBJ1-1; D ambiguous. Germline CDR1 GTSNPN, CDR2 SVGIG (reference sequence). V gave up 4 bases and J gave up 1 base, with 4 bases separating them. The CDR3 runs to 11 residues. The CDR3 sequence: CAWKQNTEAFF. The CDR3 region has the DNA TGTGCCTGGAAGCAGAACACTGAAGCTTTCTTT.

This chain connects TRBV19 to TRBJ1-3; the match to TRBD1 covers 8 bases. Germline CDR1 LNHDA, CDR2 SQIVND (reference sequence). The trim removed 7 bases at V and 0 bases at J, leaving 11 bases unmatched. This CDR3 spans 17 amino acids. CDR3 in DNA: TGTGCCAGTAATACCCTGGACAGGGCGATCTCTGGAAACACCATATATTTT. Its protein is CASNTLDRAISGNTIYF.

This chain connects TRBV20-1 to TRBJ2-3, with unresolved D. V was clipped by 4 bases and J by 3 bases, with 14 bases between them. CDR3 length: 14 residues. Looked up from germline, CDR1 is DFQATT and CDR2 is SNEGSKA (reference sequence). CDR3 bases: TGCAGTGCTACATCGACCCCACTGACAGATACGCAGTATTTT. This codes for CSATSTPLTDTQYF.

The J gene is TRBJ1-5, the V gene TRBV12-3 or TRBV12-4; D is unclear. Deletions cut 6 bases from V and 3 bases from J, with 12 bases between. This CDR3 has 14 amino acids. The CDR3 DNA follows: TGTGCCAGCAGCACTACAGTGGACAATCAGCCCCAGCATTTT. Translated: CASSTTVDNQPQHF.

In nucleotides, the CDR3 is TGTGCCAGCAGCCTCGACGGCGTCACCGCCAGCTATGGCTACACCTTC. It codes for CASSLDGVTASYGYTF. The V gene is TRBV7-2, the J gene TRBJ1-2; D unclear. The V and J ends lost 5 bases and 4 bases respectively, with 20 bases between them. Per the germline V gene, CDR1 is SGHTA and CDR2 is FQGNSA. This CDR3 region has 16 residues.

This clonotype was counted between two and nine times. The chain couples TRBV4-3 to TRBJ2-2; D perhaps matches TRBD1 (6 bases). The V gene lost 0 bases and the J gene lost 6 bases, with 14 bases spanning the gap. This CDR3 contains 16 residues. The germline CDR1 and CDR2 sequences are LGHNA and YSLEER. The CDR3 here is CASSQDRGTMAGELFF. The CDR3 DNA reads TGCGCCAGCAGCCAAGATAGGGGGACGATGGCCGGGGAGCTGTTTTTT.

Only a few counts were recorded for this clonotype. This chain connects TRBV30 to TRBJ2-5, with D tentatively TRBD1 or TRBD2 (5 bases each). The CDR3 spans 13 residues. V lost 5 bases and J 5 bases, leaving 15 bases between the germline ends. Germline CDR1 is GTSNPN and CDR2 is SVGIG (reference sequence). The CDR3 nucleotides are TGTGCCTGGGTGGGACCGTTAAGGGAGACCCAGTACTTC. This gives the protein CAWVGPLRETQYF.

The V and J genes are TRBV27 and TRBJ1-2; perhaps TRBD1 as D (5 bases). CDR1 MNHEY and CDR2 SMNVEV come from the germline V gene (reference sequence). The CDR3 consists of 14 residues. The V gene lost 3 bases and the J gene lost 6 bases, with 14 bases spanning the gap. CDR3 bases: TGTGCCAGCAGTTTGGCCGGGGGAGGGAATGGCTACACCTTC. This encodes CASSLAGGGNGYTF.

V and J are TRBV6-2 or TRBV6-3 and TRBJ1-2; unclear D gene. CDR1 and CDR2 from the germline V gene are MNHEY and SVGEGT. Trimming pared 4 bases from V and 2 bases from J, leaving 11 bases between. This CDR3 is built from 14 residues. The CDR3 reads CASSSTVRNYGYTF. CDR3 nucleotide sequence: TGTGCCAGCAGTTCAACCGTAAGAAACTATGGCTACACCTTC.

This clonotype was seen a few times. The chain links TRBV12-3 or TRBV12-4 to TRBJ2-1; TRBD1 matches at 10 bases. With 3 bases clipped from V and 5 bases from J, the junction kept 4 bases outside the gene matches. The CDR3 spans 15 residues. The CDR3 reads CASSLTGGLNNEQFF. In DNA, the CDR3 is TGTGCCAGCAGTTTGACAGGGGGCCTTAACAATGAGCAGTTCTTC.

The chain joins TRBV4-2 to TRBJ2-7; TRBD2 matches 11 bases. This CDR3 is built from 15 residues. CDR1 and CDR2 from the germline V gene are LGHNA and YNFKEQ. The ends lost 2 bases at V and 7 bases at J; junction bases unmatched: 7. Here the CDR3 reads CASSQRTSGSGEQYF. In DNA form, the CDR3 reads TGTGCCAGCAGCCAACGTACTAGCGGGAGTGGTGAGCAGTACTTC.